This passage covers 15 T cell receptor beta chains from one sample sequenced in a study of control samples from healthy donors and cancer patients. Assay used: immunoSEQ multiplex PCR; TCRdb lists only in-frame clones, some missing. The repertoire includes around 150,000 clones, approximately 90% of them detected once, and about 11% sits in the top ten. Sequencing used blood. The receptors derive from a man aged 25-45 years in good health.

This chain uses TRBV4-1 with TRBJ1-2; D gene unclear. CDR3 length: 12 residues. V lost 2 bases to trimming and J lost 4 bases, with 5 bases between them. Germline values: CDR1 MGHRA, CDR2 YSYEKL. CDR3 in DNA: TGCGCCAGCAGCCAATCCGGCTATGGCTACACCTTC. Translation gives CASSQSGYGYTF.

The rearrangement uses TRBV5-1 and TRBJ2-7, with unresolved D. Trimming took 6 bases from V and 0 from J, leaving 13 bases between them. The CDR3 covers 14 residues. Germline V gene sequence: CDR1 SGHRS, CDR2 YFSETQ. The CDR3 loop is CASTQDGRSYEQYF. In DNA form, the CDR3 reads TGCGCCAGCACCCAGGACGGACGCTCCTACGAGCAGTACTTC.

The gene calls are TRBV6-5 and TRBJ2-1; no clear D gene. V lost 6 bases to trimming and J lost 12 bases, with 18 bases between them. Germline V lookup: CDR1 MNHEY, CDR2 SVGAGI. This CDR3 is 13 amino acids long. The CDR3 DNA is TGTGCCAGCAGCCTTGTCCGAGATTGGGGGCAGTTCTTC. Its translation is CASSLVRDWGQFF.

This chain links TRBV6-5 with TRBJ2-7; D uncertain. Germline CDR1 is MNHEY and CDR2 is SVGAGI. The CDR3 contains 10 residues. V was cut by 6 bases and J by 2 bases, with 2 bases left in between. The CDR3 sequence is CASRAYEQYF. The CDR3 DNA sequence: TGTGCCAGCAGGGCCTACGAGCAGTACTTC.

J is TRBJ1-1 and V is TRBV7-2, with D perhaps TRBD1 (5 bases). Trimming stripped 6 bases from V and 1 base from J, with 12 bases between. Per germline, CDR1 SGHTA and CDR2 FQGNSA. This CDR3 region has 14 residues. CDR3 region: CASRQGTGNTEAFF. As DNA, the CDR3 is TGTGCCAGCAGGCAAGGGACGGGGAACACTGAAGCTTTCTTT.

This clone came up once. The chain links TRBV23-1 to TRBJ2-4; 8 bases are a match to TRBD1. TRBV23-1 is given ORF status, its function remaining uncertain. V lost 0 bases and J lost 16; bases outside the gene matches: 8. The CDR3 length is 13 residues. CDR3 nucleotides: TGCGCCAGCAGTCAATCTGGACAGGGACCGGCTTACTTC. Protein sequence: CASSQSGQGPAYF.

The genes are TRBV2 and TRBJ1-2; D gene uncertain. Germline CDR1 and CDR2: SNHLY and FYNNEI. The CDR3 runs to 11 residues. V was pared by 8 bases and J by 8 bases, with 12 bases between. The CDR3 is CASGRAVGYTF. The CDR3 region has the DNA TGTGCCAGCGGGAGGGCAGTCGGCTACACCTTC.

The V and J genes are TRBV14 and TRBJ2-2; D not certain. The CDR3 covers 14 residues. V lost 1 base and J lost 4, with 7 bases in between. Germline values: CDR1 SGHDN, CDR2 FVKESK. For the CDR3, the DNA is TGTGCCAGCAGCCAAGCCCGGGCCACCGGGGAGCTGTTTTTT. It encodes CASSQARATGELFF.

The chain has TRBV12-3 or TRBV12-4 and TRBJ2-1, with D hard to call. V shed 4 bases and J shed 6 bases, with 10 bases lying between them. The CDR3 is 13 amino acids. The CDR3 sequence: CASSSPFGNEQFF. The CDR3 DNA reads TGTGCCAGCAGTTCACCATTCGGCAATGAGCAGTTCTTC.

The chain links TRBV7-3 to TRBJ2-1; TRBD1 agrees at 7 bases. Germline CDR1 reads SGHTA; CDR2 reads FQGTGA. V was clipped by 5 bases and J by 4 bases; unmatched bases: 8. The CDR3 has 15 amino acids. CDR3 coding DNA: TGTGCCAGCAGCCTTACAGGACAGGAATACAATGAGCAGTTCTTC. This sequence encodes CASSLTGQEYNEQFF.

V usage is TRBV29-1 and J usage is TRBJ1-2, with D perhaps matching TRBD1 (5 bases). The CDR3 is 13 residues long. Germline V CDR1 and CDR2: SQVTM, ANQGSEA. The CDR3, as DNA: TGCACGACCTTGGGAGGGGAAAACTATGGCTACACCTTC. This encodes CTTLGGENYGYTF.

The rearrangement joins TRBV6-6 to TRBJ1-1; D not resolved. From germline, CDR1 is MNHNY and CDR2 SVGAGI (reference sequence). The CDR3 has 17 residues. Between the trimmed V and J ends, which lost 5 bases and 7 bases, there was a span of 26 bases. The CDR3 loop is CASSPSFASHPGSEAFF. DNA of the CDR3: TGTGCCAGCAGTCCCAGTTTTGCCTCGCATCCGGGGAGTGAAGCTTTCTTT.

V gene TRBV9 combines with J gene TRBJ2-5; 8 bases line up with TRBD2. The trim removed 2 bases at V and 2 bases at J, leaving 8 bases unmatched. This CDR3 is built from 16 residues. Germline lookup yields CDR1 SGDLS and CDR2 YYNGEE. The CDR3 coding sequence is TGTGCCAGCAGCGTCGGGGCGGGGGGCTTTCAAGAGACCCAGTACTTC. Residues: CASSVGAGGFQETQYF.

The chain combines TRBV11-2 with TRBJ2-1; D is possibly TRBD1 or TRBD2 (5 bases each). The length of the CDR3 is 14 residues. V was cut by 4 bases and J by 4 bases, with 11 bases left in between. CDR1 is SGHAT, CDR2 FQNNGV, per germline. The CDR3 coding sequence is TGTGCCAGCAGCTCCTTGGGGGTTTACAATGAGCAGTTCTTC. It is translated as CASSSLGVYNEQFF.

Here the CDR3 DNA reads TGTGCCAGCTCACCACAAGGACAGGGGGCCCAGCCCCAGCATTTT. Residues: CASSPQGQGAQPQHF. The V gene is TRBV18, the J gene TRBJ1-5; 11 bases are shared with TRBD1. The CDR3 is made up of 15 amino acids. Looked up from germline, CDR1 is KGHSH and CDR2 is LQKENI. Trimming at V came to 1 base and at J to 7 bases, leaving 3 bases not matched to a gene.